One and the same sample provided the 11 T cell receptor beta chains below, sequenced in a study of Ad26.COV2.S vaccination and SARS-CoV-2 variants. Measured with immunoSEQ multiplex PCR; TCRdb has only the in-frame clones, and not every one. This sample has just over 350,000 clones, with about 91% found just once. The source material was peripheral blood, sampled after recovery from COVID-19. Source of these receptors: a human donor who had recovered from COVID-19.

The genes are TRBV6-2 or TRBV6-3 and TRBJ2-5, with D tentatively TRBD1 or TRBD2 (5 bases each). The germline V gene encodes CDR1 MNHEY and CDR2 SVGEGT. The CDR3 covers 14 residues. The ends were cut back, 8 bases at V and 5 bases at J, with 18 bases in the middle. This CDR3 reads CASRRDVPVETQYF. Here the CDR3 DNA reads TGTGCCAGCCGCCGGGACGTCCCTGTGGAGACCCAGTACTTC.

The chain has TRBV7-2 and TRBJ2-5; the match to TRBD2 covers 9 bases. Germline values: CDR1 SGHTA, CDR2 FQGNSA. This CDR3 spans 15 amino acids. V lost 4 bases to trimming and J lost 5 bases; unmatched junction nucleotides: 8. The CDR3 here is CASSSTRSGGETQYF. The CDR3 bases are TGTGCCAGCAGCTCCACTCGTAGCGGGGGTGAGACCCAGTACTTC. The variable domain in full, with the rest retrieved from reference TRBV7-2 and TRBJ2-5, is GAGVSQSPSNKVTEKGKDVELRCDPISGHTALYWYRQSLGQGLEFLIYFQGNSAPDKSGLPSDRFSAERTGGSVSTLTIQRTQQEDSAVYLCASSSTRSGGETQYFGPGTRLLVL.

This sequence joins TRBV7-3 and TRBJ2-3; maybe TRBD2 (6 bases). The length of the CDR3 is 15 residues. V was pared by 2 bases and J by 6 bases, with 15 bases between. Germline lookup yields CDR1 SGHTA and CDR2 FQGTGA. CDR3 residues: CASSLRPGVMDTQYF. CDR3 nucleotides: TGTGCCAGCAGCTTACGTCCGGGGGTAATGGATACGCAGTATTTT.

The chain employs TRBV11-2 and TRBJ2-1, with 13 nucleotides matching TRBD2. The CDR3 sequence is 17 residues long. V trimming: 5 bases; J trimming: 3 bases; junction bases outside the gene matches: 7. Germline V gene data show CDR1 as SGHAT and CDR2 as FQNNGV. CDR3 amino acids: CASSPGLAGVHYNEQFF. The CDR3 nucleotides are TGTGCCAGCAGCCCTGGACTAGCGGGGGTTCACTACAATGAGCAGTTCTTC. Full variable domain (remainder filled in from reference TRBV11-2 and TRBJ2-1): EAGVAQSPRYKIIEKRQSVAFWCNPISGHATLYWYQQILGQGPKLLIQFQNNGVVDDSQLPKDRFSAERLKGVDSTLKIQPAKLEDSAVYLCASSPGLAGVHYNEQFFGPGTRLTVL.

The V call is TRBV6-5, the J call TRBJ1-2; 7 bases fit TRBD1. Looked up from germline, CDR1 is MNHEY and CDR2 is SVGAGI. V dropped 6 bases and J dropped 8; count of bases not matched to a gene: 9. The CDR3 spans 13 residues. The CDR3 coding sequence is TGTGCCAGCAGGTCCACAGGGGCGCAGGGCTACACCTTC. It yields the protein CASRSTGAQGYTF.

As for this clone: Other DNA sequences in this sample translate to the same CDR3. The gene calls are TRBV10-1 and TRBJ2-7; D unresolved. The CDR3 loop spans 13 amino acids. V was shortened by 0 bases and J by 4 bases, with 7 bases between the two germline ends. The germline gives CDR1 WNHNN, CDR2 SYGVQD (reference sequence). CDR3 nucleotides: TGCGCCAGCAGTGAGTCCGGCACTTACGAGCAGTACTTC. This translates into CASSESGTYEQYF.

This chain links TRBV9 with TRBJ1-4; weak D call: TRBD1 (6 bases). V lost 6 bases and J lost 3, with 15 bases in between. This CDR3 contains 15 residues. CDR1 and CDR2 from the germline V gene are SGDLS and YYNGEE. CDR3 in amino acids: CASTPRGQSNEKLFF. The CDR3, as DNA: TGTGCCAGCACCCCCCGAGGACAGTCTAATGAAAAACTGTTTTTT.

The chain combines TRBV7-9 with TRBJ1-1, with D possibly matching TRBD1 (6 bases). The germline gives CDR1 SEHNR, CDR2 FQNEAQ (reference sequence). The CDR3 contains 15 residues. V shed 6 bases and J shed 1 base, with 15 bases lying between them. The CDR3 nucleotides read TGTGCCAGCAGTCCCCTCGGACAGCAGAACACTGAAGCTTTCTTT. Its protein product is CASSPLGQQNTEAFF.

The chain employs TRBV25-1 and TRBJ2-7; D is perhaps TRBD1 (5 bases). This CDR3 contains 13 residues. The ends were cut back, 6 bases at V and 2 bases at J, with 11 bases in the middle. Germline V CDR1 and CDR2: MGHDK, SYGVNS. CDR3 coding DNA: TGTGCCAGCAGCCAGGGAAATGCCTACGAGCAGTACTTC. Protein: CASSQGNAYEQYF.

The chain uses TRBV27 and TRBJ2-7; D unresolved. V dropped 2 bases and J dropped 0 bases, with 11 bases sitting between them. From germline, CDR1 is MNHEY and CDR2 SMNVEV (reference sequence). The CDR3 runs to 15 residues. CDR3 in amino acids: CASSLNPLGSYEQYF. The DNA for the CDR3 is TGTGCCAGCAGTTTAAACCCCTTGGGCTCCTACGAGCAGTACTTC.

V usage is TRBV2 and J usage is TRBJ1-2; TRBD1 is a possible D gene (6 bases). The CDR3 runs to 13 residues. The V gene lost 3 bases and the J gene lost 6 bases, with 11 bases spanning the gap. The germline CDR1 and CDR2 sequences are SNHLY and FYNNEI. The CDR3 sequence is CASSEVGADGYTF. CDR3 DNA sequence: TGTGCCAGCAGTGAGGTGGGGGCGGATGGCTACACCTTC.